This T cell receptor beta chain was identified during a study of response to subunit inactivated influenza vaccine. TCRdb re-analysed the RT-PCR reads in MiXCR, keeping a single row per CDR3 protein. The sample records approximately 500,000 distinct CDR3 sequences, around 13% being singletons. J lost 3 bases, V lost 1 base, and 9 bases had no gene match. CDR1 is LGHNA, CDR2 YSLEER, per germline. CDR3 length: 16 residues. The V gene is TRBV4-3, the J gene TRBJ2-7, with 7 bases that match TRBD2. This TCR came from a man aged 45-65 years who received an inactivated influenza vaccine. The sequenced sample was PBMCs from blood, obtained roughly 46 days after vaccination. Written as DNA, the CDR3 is TGCGCCAGCAGCCAAGGGGCCATCCAGCGGGGCTACGAGCAGTACTTC. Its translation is CASSQGAIQRGYEQYF.